This TCR beta chain was obtained from a study of blood T cell repertoires in COVID-19. Turning to the study itself: Researchers got acute and convalescent COVID-19 samples from the United States, Italy and Spain. T cells, B-cell-depleted T cells, or PBMCs provided the cDNA or gDNA that served as material.

In the original processing: The authors estimated nucleated cell counts from reference gene primer amplification. Clones were sequenced by immunoSEQ multiplex PCR, and TCRdb holds only the in-frame ones, with some missing. The V and J calls and clone size were taken over from that table, and D and trimming were inferred from the DNA. Here the sample spans about 100,000 clones, about 86% being singletons. The CDR3 runs to 16 residues. The V gene end was trimmed by 0 bases and the J gene end by 5 bases; junction bases not matched to a gene: 0. Looked up from germline, CDR1 is MNHEY and CDR2 is SVGAGI. This receptor was obtained from a human donor in a cohort sampled during active COVID-19. Sequencing was carried out using peripheral blood. This chain joins TRBV6-5 and TRBJ2-2; TRBD2 matches at 13 bases. The CDR3 here is CASSYSLAGGTGELFF. CDR3 sequence (DNA): TGTGCCAGCAGTTACTCACTAGCGGGAGGGACCGGGGAGCTGTTTTTT.